A single sample gave rise to the 20 T cell receptor beta chains below, sequenced in a study of blood T cells in healthy people across ages. Together with a sample-barcoded 5' primer, a J-beta primer mix was included in a second PCR lasting about 6 to 11 cycles. TCRdb called the 5' RACE reads again in MiXCR, with one record for every CDR3 protein. The data hold some 1.1 million distinct CDR3 sequences, with about two fifths observed a single time. The sequencing sample was made of blood. The source of these receptors is a man aged 18 to 29 in good health.

Ten or more counts support this clonotype. The chain carries TRBV7-2 and TRBJ2-1; D remains unclear. The CDR3 is 11 residues long. Germline V gene lookup returns CDR1 SGHTA and CDR2 FQGNSA. V dropped 4 bases and J dropped 6 bases, with 4 bases sitting between them. The CDR3 DNA is TGTGCCAGCAGCTACCGCAATGAGCAGTTCTTC. It is translated as CASSYRNEQFF.

The chain joins TRBV12-3 or TRBV12-4 to TRBJ2-1; 11 bases align to TRBD2. The J call is in doubt because the DNA end fits TRBJ2-7 better. The CDR3 runs to 15 residues. The CDR3 sequence: CASSPSGGSYNEQYF. The DNA for the CDR3 is TGTGCCAGCAGTCCTAGCGGGGGGTCCTACAATGAGCAGTACTTC.

In this sample, this clonotype turned up once. The chain joins TRBV7-2 to TRBJ2-5, with a possible D match to TRBD1 (5 bases). Trimming left V 5 bases short and J 9 bases short, with 13 bases between. CDR3 size: 12 residues. Looked up from germline, CDR1 is SGHTA and CDR2 is FQGNSA. CDR3 sequence reads: CASSAETGPQYF. For the CDR3, the DNA is TGTGCCAGCAGCGCAGAAACAGGCCCCCAGTACTTC.

The V call is TRBV4-3, the J call TRBJ2-7, with 11 bases lining up with TRBD2. The length of the CDR3 is 16 residues. J gave up 7 bases and V 5 bases, and 13 bases lay outside the gene matches. Germline lookup yields CDR1 LGHNA and CDR2 YSLEER. The chain's CDR3 is CASSETLAGGFNEQYF. The DNA of the CDR3 is TGCGCCAGCAGCGAGACCCTAGCGGGGGGCTTCAATGAGCAGTACTTC.

As concerns this clonotype: One end of the junction is discordant with germline, which a read error may explain. V is TRBV6-4 and J is TRBJ2-3; D is uncertain. The CDR3 spans 13 residues. Germline values: CDR1 MRHNA, CDR2 SNTAGT. CDR3 nucleotide sequence: TGTGCCAGCAGTGCGGTCCCCACAGATACGCGGTATTTT. Translating it yields CASSAVPTDTRYF.

Comments on this clonotype: Compared with germline, one end of the junction differs, possibly owing to a read error. The chain carries TRBV10-3 and TRBJ1-6; D is possibly TRBD1 (6 bases). This CDR3 has 14 amino acids. Germline CDR1 reads ENHRY; CDR2 reads SYGVKD. CDR3: CAISESGTNSPPHF. CDR3 DNA: TGTGCCATCAGTGAATCAGGGACAAATTCACCCCCCCACTTT.

The chain has TRBV20-1 and TRBJ2-1, with TRBD2 as a possible D gene (6 bases). The J call may be wrong; the DNA end is better matched by TRBJ2-7. Germline loops: CDR1 DFQATT, CDR2 SNEGSKA (reference sequence). The CDR3 totals 15 residues. As DNA, the CDR3 is TGCAGTGCCGAAGGCGGGGCCGCCTCCTACAATGAGCAGTACTTC. It specifies CSAEGGAASYNEQYF.

The rearrangement links TRBV29-1 to TRBJ1-1, with a tentative D call TRBD1 (5 bases). V lost 6 bases and J lost 7, with 18 bases in between. Germline-derived CDR1 and CDR2 are SQVTM and ANQGSEA. This CDR3 region has 13 residues. The CDR3: CSVEGTLSFEAFF. DNA for the CDR3: TGCAGCGTCGAGGGGACGTTAAGTTTTGAAGCTTTCTTT.

The rearrangement uses TRBV7-2 and TRBJ2-3; D gene uncertain. Germline lookup yields CDR1 SGHTA and CDR2 FQGNSA. V lost 7 bases to trimming and J lost 2 bases, with 10 bases between them. The CDR3 is 13 residues long. CDR3 loop: CASKSQNTDTQYF. DNA of the CDR3: TGTGCCAGCAAATCCCAAAACACAGATACGCAGTATTTT.

This sequence joins TRBV18 and TRBJ2-1; TRBD1 or TRBD2 may be the D gene (5 bases each). V was pared by 3 bases and J by 4 bases, with 10 bases between. This CDR3 contains 14 residues. Germline CDR1 is KGHSH and CDR2 is LQKENI. CDR3 sequence (DNA): TGTGCCAGCTCACCTTCGGGGACGTACAATGAGCAGTTCTTC. Residues: CASSPSGTYNEQFF.

This sequence joins TRBV25-1 and TRBJ1-6; TRBD1 is a possible D gene (5 bases). This CDR3 contains 14 residues. Between the trimmed V and J ends, which lost 5 bases and 6 bases, there was a span of 11 bases. Germline CDR1 MGHDK, CDR2 SYGVNS. CDR3 sequence reads: CASSFLGRNSPLHF. As DNA, the CDR3 is TGTGCCAGCAGTTTCCTGGGACGTAATTCACCCCTCCACTTT.

This clonotype was seen just once. V gene TRBV27 combines with J gene TRBJ1-1; weak D call: TRBD1 (6 bases). The germline V gene has CDR1 MNHEY and CDR2 SMNVEV (reference sequence). V was shortened by 2 bases and J by 5 bases, with 15 bases between the two germline ends. The length of the CDR3 is 15 residues. In DNA, the CDR3 is TGTGCCAGCAGTTTAACGCCGGGGGCGCGGACTGAAGCTTTCTTT. Translation: CASSLTPGARTEAFF.

This clonotype turned up a few times. This sequence joins TRBV7-9 and TRBJ1-2; the D is unclear. The CDR3 runs 14 residues. The germline V gene encodes CDR1 SEHNR and CDR2 FQNEAQ (reference sequence). Trimming took 3 bases from V and 4 from J, leaving 12 bases between them. CDR3 coding DNA: TGTGCCAGCAGCTTTTCTCCAGGTAGCTATGGCTACACCTTC. Amino acids: CASSFSPGSYGYTF.

The chain is built from TRBV11-2 and TRBJ2-3; TRBD2 matches at 8 bases. The CDR3 runs 14 residues. The V gene end was trimmed by 3 bases and the J gene end by 2 bases; junction bases not matched to a gene: 1. Germline CDR1 is SGHAT and CDR2 is FQNNGV. The CDR3 DNA reads as TGTGCCAGCAGCTTTGGACTAGCCACAGATACGCAGTATTTT. Residues: CASSFGLATDTQYF.

The chain employs TRBV23-1 and TRBJ2-7; no reliable D call. TRBV23-1 is an open reading frame, and its role is uncertain. The CDR3 loop spans 17 amino acids. V was trimmed by 2 bases and J by 1 base, leaving 18 bases between them. CDR3 sequence: CASSQGAPPYPSYEQYF. CDR3 sequence (DNA): TGCGCCAGCAGTCAAGGTGCACCACCCTATCCTTCCTACGAGCAGTACTTC.

V usage is TRBV6-5 and J usage is TRBJ1-1; D remains unclear. The CDR3 is made up of 13 amino acids. The germline CDR1 and CDR2 sequences are MNHEY and SVGAGI. Trimming pared 3 bases from V and 4 bases from J, leaving 9 bases between. CDR3 residues: CASSYEPGTEAFF. In DNA form, the CDR3 reads TGTGCCAGCAGTTATGAGCCGGGCACTGAAGCTTTCTTT.

This clonotype was picked up a small number of times. The rearrangement links TRBV4-1 to TRBJ2-3; 7 nucleotides match TRBD2. The V gene end was trimmed by 4 bases and the J gene end by 0 bases; junction bases not matched to a gene: 10. Germline CDR1 reads MGHRA; CDR2 reads YSYEKL. The CDR3 contains 17 residues. The CDR3 DNA is TGCGCCAGCAGCCGCGAAGGCGGGGGAACTAGCACAGATACGCAGTATTTT. This gives the protein CASSREGGGTSTDTQYF.

This clonotype has more than one count but fewer than ten. This sequence joins TRBV5-8 and TRBJ1-2; D is undetermined. V was trimmed by 0 bases and J by 5 bases, leaving 8 bases between them. This CDR3 has 13 amino acids. Germline CDR1 is SGHTS and CDR2 is YDEGEE. Here the CDR3 reads CASSLELSYGYTF. Written as DNA, the CDR3 is TGTGCCAGCAGCTTGGAGTTAAGTTATGGCTACACCTTC.

The CDR3 DNA reads as TGTGCCAGCAGTGACCCACTGGGAAATGAGCAGTTCTTC. Its translation is CASSDPLGNEQFF. The chain joins TRBV6-4 to TRBJ2-1, with D unclear. This CDR3 has 13 residues. V was clipped by 2 bases and J by 7 bases, with 9 bases between them. Germline assignment: CDR1 MRHNA and CDR2 SNTAGT.

This clonotype was detected ten times or more. This chain connects TRBV25-1 to TRBJ2-1; 9 bases are a match to TRBD1. This CDR3 contains 16 residues. The ends lost 6 bases at V and 0 bases at J; junction bases unmatched: 6. Germline V lookup: CDR1 MGHDK, CDR2 SYGVNS. For the CDR3, the DNA is TGTGCCAGCAGCGGGACAGGGCTGAGCTCCTACAATGAGCAGTTCTTC. Translated, it gives CASSGTGLSSYNEQFF.